A single sample gave rise to the 16 T cell receptor beta chains below, sequenced in a study of cytomegalovirus exposure and HLA in healthy donors. PCR was performed using 60 Vbeta and 13 Jbeta primers. This table comes from immunoSEQ multiplex PCR, and its TCRdb copy is limited to in-frame clones, with some not included. In all, the sample yields 25,000 to 40,000 clones. Sequencing was carried out using PBMCs. These TCRs come from a man in his forties or fifties in good health and CMV-seronegative.

V and J are TRBV30 and TRBJ2-6; a possible D gene is TRBD2 (6 bases). Germline V CDR1 and CDR2: GTSNPN, SVGIG (reference sequence). V was trimmed by 3 bases and J by 0 bases, leaving 18 bases between them. The CDR3 runs to 18 residues. CDR3 in DNA: TGTGCCTGGAGGGCCCTGGGGGGACGGATCTCTGGGGCCAACGTCCTGACTTTC. It is translated as CAWRALGGRISGANVLTF.

The V gene is TRBV30, the J gene TRBJ1-3; weak D call: TRBD1 (6 bases). CDR1 is GTSNPN, CDR2 SVGIG, per germline (reference sequence). V lost 5 bases to trimming and J lost 4 bases, with 12 bases between them. The CDR3 spans 13 residues. The CDR3 protein is CAWGRGSGNTIYF. The CDR3 DNA follows: TGTGCCTGGGGCAGGGGTTCCGGAAACACCATATATTTT. Filled out from reference TRBV30 and TRBJ1-3, the complete variable domain reads SQTIHQWPATLVQPVGSPLSLECTVEGTSNPNLYWYRQAAGRGLQLLFYSVGIGQISSEVPQNLSASRPQDRQFILSSKKLLLSDSGFYLCAWGRGSGNTIYFGEGSWLTVV.

The chain has TRBV19 and TRBJ1-2; 9 nucleotides line up with TRBD1. Germline V gene sequence: CDR1 LNHDA, CDR2 SQIVND (reference sequence). This CDR3 has 17 residues. The trim removed 7 bases at V and 4 bases at J, leaving 16 bases unmatched. The CDR3 reads CASTVGTGSTGAYGYTF. For the CDR3, the DNA is TGTGCCAGTACTGTGGGGACAGGGTCTACGGGGGCCTATGGCTACACCTTC. Supplemented by reference TRBV19 and TRBJ1-2, the full variable domain reads DGGITQSPKYLFRKEGQNVTLSCEQNLNHDAMYWYRQDPGQGLRLIYYSQIVNDFQKGDIAEGYSVSREKKESFPLTVTSAQKNPTAFYLCASTVGTGSTGAYGYTFGSGTRLTVV.

The chain uses TRBV7-3 and TRBJ1-2; D possibly corresponds to TRBD1 (6 bases). Looked up from germline, CDR1 is SGHTA and CDR2 is FQGTGA. The CDR3 contains 14 residues. Between the trimmed V and J ends, which lost 5 bases and 5 bases, there was a span of 15 bases. The CDR3 DNA reads TGTGCCAGCAGCCCCCGGGCCGGGACATATGGCTACACCTTC. Translated, it gives CASSPRAGTYGYTF.

This chain links TRBV11-3 with TRBJ2-3, with 7 bases matching TRBD1. Trimming removed 1 base from V and 1 base from J; junction bases left unmatched: 2. The CDR3 spans 15 residues. Germline CDR1 is SGHNT and CDR2 is YENEEA. DNA for the CDR3: TGTGCCAGCAGCTTAGTTGGGACAGGCACAGATACGCAGTATTTT. Amino acids: CASSLVGTGTDTQYF. The variable domain in full, with the rest retrieved from reference TRBV11-3 and TRBJ2-3, is EAGVVQSPRYKIIEKKQPVAFWCNPISGHNTLYWYLQNLGQGPELLIRYENEEAVDDSQLPKDRFSAERLKGVDSTLKIQPAELGDSAVYLCASSLVGTGTDTQYFGPGTRLTVL.

The chain couples TRBV7-8 to TRBJ2-7, with D possibly being TRBD2 (6 bases). The CDR3 is 15 residues long. Per germline, CDR1 SGHVS and CDR2 FQNEAQ. V gave up 5 bases and J gave up 3 bases, with 17 bases separating them. Here the CDR3 DNA reads TGTGCCAGCAGCCCGGCCGGGACTGCTAACTACGAGCAGTACTTC. Residues: CASSPAGTANYEQYF.

The genes are TRBV7-2 and TRBJ1-1; possible D gene TRBD1, 6 bases. The CDR3 is 13 residues long. Trimming cost V 5 bases and J 1 base, with 8 bases left between them. From germline, CDR1 is SGHTA and CDR2 FQGNSA. CDR3 bases: TGTGCCAGCAGCATGGACAGGAACACTGAAGCTTTCTTT. Protein sequence: CASSMDRNTEAFF. Using reference TRBV7-2 and TRBJ1-1 for the parts outside the CDR3, the full variable domain is GAGVSQSPSNKVTEKGKDVELRCDPISGHTALYWYRQSLGQGLEFLIYFQGNSAPDKSGLPSDRFSAERTGGSVSTLTIQRTQQEDSAVYLCASSMDRNTEAFFGQGTRLTVV.

The chain recombines TRBV4-3 with TRBJ1-4; TRBD1 matches at 7 bases. CDR1 is LGHNA and CDR2 is YSLEER in the germline V gene. Losses at the gene ends were 4 bases for V and 4 bases for J; bases not matched to a gene: 6. The CDR3 covers 15 residues. The CDR3 DNA sequence: TGCGCCAGCAGCCCGGGGGACAGACTTAATGAAAAACTGTTTTTT. It is translated as CASSPGDRLNEKLFF.

The gene calls are TRBV9 and TRBJ2-6; 7 bases line up with TRBD1. From germline, CDR1 is SGDLS and CDR2 YYNGEE. The CDR3 is 16 amino acids. V was clipped by 0 bases and J by 3 bases; unmatched bases: 3. Here the CDR3 reads CASSVEGAGGANVLTF. The CDR3 bases are TGTGCCAGCAGCGTAGAGGGGGCCGGTGGGGCCAACGTCCTGACTTTC.

The CDR3 loop is CASTSRHQYGYTF. The CDR3 DNA follows: TGTGCCAGCACATCTCGACACCAATATGGCTACACCTTC. This chain links TRBV28 with TRBJ1-2, with no clear D. V lost 7 bases, J lost 5 bases, and 14 bases lay in between. CDR3 length: 13 amino acids. Germline V gene data show CDR1 as MDHEN and CDR2 as SYDVKM.

DNA for the CDR3: TGTGCCAGCAGCTCTGACAGGTCCCACAATGAGCAGTTCTTC. Translated: CASSSDRSHNEQFF. This rearrangement joins TRBV28 to TRBJ2-1, with D tentatively TRBD1 (6 bases). This CDR3 has 14 amino acids. V was clipped by 6 bases and J by 5 bases, with 14 bases between them. Germline CDR1 MDHEN, CDR2 SYDVKM.

CDR3 nucleotide sequence: TGCGCCAGCAGCCAAGGGACAGGGGACAACTATGGCTACACCTTC. It is translated as CASSQGTGDNYGYTF. The genes are TRBV4-3 and TRBJ1-2; 9 nucleotides align to TRBD1. This CDR3 region has 15 residues. V was pared by 1 base and J by 2 bases, with 2 bases of the junction left unmatched. Germline V gene lookup returns CDR1 LGHNA and CDR2 YSLEER.

The CDR3 DNA reads TGTGCCAGCAGCGTTATGGGGGCCAACGTCCTGACTTTC. Translation gives CASSVMGANVLTF. The chain recombines TRBV9 with TRBJ2-6; D ambiguous. Between the trimmed V and J ends, which lost 2 bases and 4 bases, there was a span of 4 bases. The CDR3 covers 13 residues. CDR1 SGDLS and CDR2 YYNGEE come from the germline V gene.

This chain links TRBV29-1 with TRBJ2-5, with TRBD2 as a possible D gene (5 bases). The germline V gene has CDR1 SQVTM and CDR2 ANQGSEA. This CDR3 is built from 11 residues. In DNA form, the CDR3 reads TGCAGTTCTCGGGGATTGGAGACCCAGTACTTC. It translates to CSSRGLETQYF.

The chain employs TRBV6-5 and TRBJ1-2; weak D call: TRBD1 (6 bases). This CDR3 contains 14 residues. Deletions cut 2 bases from V and 3 bases from J, with 10 bases between. Germline-derived CDR1 and CDR2 are MNHEY and SVGAGI. CDR3 nucleotide sequence: TGTGCCAGCAGTTACCGTGAGGGGGACTATGGCTACACCTTC. It specifies CASSYREGDYGYTF.

The V and J genes are TRBV25-1 and TRBJ1-2, with D hard to call. Germline CDR1 and CDR2: MGHDK and SYGVNS. The CDR3 is made up of 14 amino acids. V gave up 1 base and J gave up 6 bases, with 12 bases separating them. CDR3 nucleotide sequence: TGTGCCAGCAGTGAATTAATACAGACCCATGGCTACACCTTC. Its translation: CASSELIQTHGYTF.